The TCR beta chain described here comes from a study of blood T cell repertoires in COVID-19. Looking at the study overall: Sources were T cells, B-cell-depleted T cells, or PBMCs; the material itself was cDNA or gDNA.

V lost 3 bases and J lost 2, with 14 bases in between. The CDR3 totals 14 residues. Germline V gene data show CDR1 as DFQATT and CDR2 as SNEGSKA (reference sequence). Original processing methods: It was from reference gene primer amplification that nucleated cell counts were estimated. Method: immunoSEQ multiplex PCR; TCRdb's copy keeps in-frame clones and lacks some. V, J and clone size reflect that table, while D and trimming were determined from the DNA. The sample lists a few hundred thousand clones; around 86% were seen once. The sequenced sample consisted of peripheral blood. This rearrangement joins TRBV20-1 to TRBJ2-7, with D perhaps matching TRBD1 (5 bases). The TCR comes from a woman aged 30 to 39 with active or convalescent COVID-19. The CDR3: CSASTGQGPYEQYF. The CDR3 bases are TGCAGTGCTAGTACCGGACAAGGACCCTACGAGCAGTACTTC.